This T cell receptor beta chain was sequenced during a study of shared clonotypes between healthy human individuals. About this clone itself: Its antigen is not identified.

Findings and limits, study-wide: Generally, estimated richness proved larger in naive subsets than it did in memory subsets. Across a handful of donors, naive CD4 shared roughly 5%, naive CD8 under 4%, memory CD4 roughly 2.4%, memory CD8 around 0.42%.

The repertoire was sequenced with immunoSEQ multiplex PCR; TCRdb's copy has only in-frame clones and lacks some. Here the sample spans some 2.1 million clones, around 96% being singletons. The CDR3 loop spans 13 amino acids. Between the trimmed V and J ends, which lost 2 bases and 7 bases, there was a span of 8 bases. Germline lookup yields CDR1 LGHNA and CDR2 YSLEER. Terminally differentiated effector memory CD45RA+ cells were left out of the naive CD8 fraction, which was CD45RO-negative and positively selected for CCR7. This clonotype originated in a man younger than 35 in good health. Input material: naive CD8+ T cells sorted from blood. The V and J genes are TRBV4-3 and TRBJ2-2; no definite D call. As DNA, the CDR3 is TGCGCCAGCAGCCAACCGGACGTCGGGGAGCTGTTTTTT. Translating gives CASSQPDVGELFF.